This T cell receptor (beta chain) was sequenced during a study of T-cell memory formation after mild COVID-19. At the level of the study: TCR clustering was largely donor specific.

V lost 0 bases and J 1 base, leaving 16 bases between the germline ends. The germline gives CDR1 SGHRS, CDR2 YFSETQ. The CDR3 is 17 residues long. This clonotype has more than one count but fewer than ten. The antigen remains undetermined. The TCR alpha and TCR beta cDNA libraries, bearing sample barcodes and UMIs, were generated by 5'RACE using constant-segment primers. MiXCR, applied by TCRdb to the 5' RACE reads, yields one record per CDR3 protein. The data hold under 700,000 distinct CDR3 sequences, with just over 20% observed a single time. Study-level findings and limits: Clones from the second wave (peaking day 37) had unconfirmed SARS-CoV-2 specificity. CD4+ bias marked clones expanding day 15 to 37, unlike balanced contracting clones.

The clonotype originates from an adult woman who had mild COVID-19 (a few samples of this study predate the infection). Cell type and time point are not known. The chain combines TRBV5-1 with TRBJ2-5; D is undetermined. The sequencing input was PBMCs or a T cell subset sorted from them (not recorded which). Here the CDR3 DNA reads TGCGCCAGCAGCTTGGGGGTTGGCGGTAGATCCCAAGAGACCCAGTACTTC. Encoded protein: CASSLGVGGRSQETQYF. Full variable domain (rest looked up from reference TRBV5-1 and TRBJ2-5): KAGVTQTPRYLIKTRGQQVTLSCSPISGHRSVSWYQQTPGQGLQFLFEYFSETQRNKGNFPGRFSGRQFSNSRSEMNVSTLELGDSALYLCASSLGVGGRSQETQYFGPGTRLLVL.